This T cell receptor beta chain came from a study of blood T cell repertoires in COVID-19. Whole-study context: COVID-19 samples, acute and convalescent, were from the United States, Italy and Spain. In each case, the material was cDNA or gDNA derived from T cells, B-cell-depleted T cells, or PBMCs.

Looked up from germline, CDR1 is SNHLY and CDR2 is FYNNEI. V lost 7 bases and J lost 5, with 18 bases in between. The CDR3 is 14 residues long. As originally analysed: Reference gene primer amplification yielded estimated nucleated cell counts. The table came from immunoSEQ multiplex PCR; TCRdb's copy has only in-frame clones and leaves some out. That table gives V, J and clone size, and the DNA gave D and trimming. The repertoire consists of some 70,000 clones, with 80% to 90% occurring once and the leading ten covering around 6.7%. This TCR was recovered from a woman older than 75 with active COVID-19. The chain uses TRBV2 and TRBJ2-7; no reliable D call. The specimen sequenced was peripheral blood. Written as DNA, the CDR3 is TGTGCCAGCATGCCCGATAGAGGTCATAACGAGCAGTACTTC. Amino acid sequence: CASMPDRGHNEQYF. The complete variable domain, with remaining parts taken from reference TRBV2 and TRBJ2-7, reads EPEVTQTPSHQVTQMGQEVILRCVPISNHLYFYWYRQILGQKVEFLVSFYNNEISEKSEIFDDQFSVERPDGSNFTLKIRSTKLEDSAMYFCASMPDRGHNEQYFGPGTRLTVT.